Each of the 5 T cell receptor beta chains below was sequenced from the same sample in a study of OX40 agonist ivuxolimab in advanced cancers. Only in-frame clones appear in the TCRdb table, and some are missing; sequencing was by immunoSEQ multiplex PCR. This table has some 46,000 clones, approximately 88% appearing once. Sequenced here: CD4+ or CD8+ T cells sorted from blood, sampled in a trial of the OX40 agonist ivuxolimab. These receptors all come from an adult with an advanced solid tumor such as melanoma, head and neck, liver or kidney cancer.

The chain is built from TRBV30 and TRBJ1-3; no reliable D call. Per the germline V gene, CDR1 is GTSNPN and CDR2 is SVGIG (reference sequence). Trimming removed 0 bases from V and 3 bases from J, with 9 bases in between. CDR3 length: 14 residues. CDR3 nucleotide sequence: TGTGCCTGGAGTGTGTCTTCCGGTGGAAACACCATATATTTT. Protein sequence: CAWSVSSGGNTIYF.

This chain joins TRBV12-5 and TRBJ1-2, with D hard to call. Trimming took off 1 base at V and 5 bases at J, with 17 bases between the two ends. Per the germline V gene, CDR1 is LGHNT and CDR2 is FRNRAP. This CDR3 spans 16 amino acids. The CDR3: CASGLGPYVDPYGYTF. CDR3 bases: TGTGCTAGTGGTTTGGGCCCCTATGTGGACCCGTATGGCTACACCTTC.

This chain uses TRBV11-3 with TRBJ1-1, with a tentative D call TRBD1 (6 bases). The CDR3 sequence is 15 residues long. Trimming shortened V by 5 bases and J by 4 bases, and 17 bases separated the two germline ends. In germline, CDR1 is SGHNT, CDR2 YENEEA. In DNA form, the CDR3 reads TGTGCCAGCAGCCCACCCGAGGGGGTAATCACTGAAGCTTTCTTT. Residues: CASSPPEGVITEAFF.

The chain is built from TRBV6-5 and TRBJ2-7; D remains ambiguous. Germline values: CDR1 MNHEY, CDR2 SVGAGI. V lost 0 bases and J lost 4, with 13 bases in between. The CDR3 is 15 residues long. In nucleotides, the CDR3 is TGTGCCAGCAGTTACTCGTTAAGAGAATCATACGAGCAGTACTTC. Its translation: CASSYSLRESYEQYF.

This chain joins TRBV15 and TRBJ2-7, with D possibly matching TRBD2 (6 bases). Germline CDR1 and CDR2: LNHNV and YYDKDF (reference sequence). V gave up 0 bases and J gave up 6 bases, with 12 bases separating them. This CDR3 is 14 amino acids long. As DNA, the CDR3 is TGTGCCACCAGCAGAGATAAGGCGGGAAGCGAGCAGTACTTC. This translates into CATSRDKAGSEQYF. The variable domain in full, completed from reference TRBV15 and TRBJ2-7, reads DAMVIQNPRYQVTQFGKPVTLSCSQTLNHNVMYWYQQKSSQAPKLLFHYYDKDFNNEADTPDNFQSRRPNTSFCFLDIRSPGLGDTAMYLCATSRDKAGSEQYFGPGTRLTVT.